This T cell receptor (beta chain) comes out of a study of cytomegalovirus exposure and HLA in healthy donors. The PCR was carried out with 60 Vbeta primers and 13 Jbeta primers. Sequencing was performed with immunoSEQ multiplex PCR; in TCRdb, only in-frame clones are kept and a portion is missing. Of some 160,000 clones listed, approximately 80% were seen once; the top ten hold 6.3%. The CDR3 is 13 amino acids. Deletions cut 4 bases from V and 5 bases from J, with 11 bases between. Per germline, CDR1 LGHNT and CDR2 FRNRAP. This clone has just a few counts. The target antigen is unknown. Broader study findings: The authors later linked a missense DCLRE1C variant to TCR beta V- and J-gene trimming. The study labeled fewer than 200 TCR beta chains cytomegalovirus-associated.

Sequenced input: PBMCs. This receptor was obtained from a male donor in good health and CMV-seropositive. This chain connects TRBV12-5 to TRBJ2-5; TRBD2 might be the D (5 bases). CDR3 sequence reads: CASGSEGSETQYF. DNA of the CDR3: TGTGCTAGTGGTTCCGAGGGTAGCGAGACCCAGTACTTC.